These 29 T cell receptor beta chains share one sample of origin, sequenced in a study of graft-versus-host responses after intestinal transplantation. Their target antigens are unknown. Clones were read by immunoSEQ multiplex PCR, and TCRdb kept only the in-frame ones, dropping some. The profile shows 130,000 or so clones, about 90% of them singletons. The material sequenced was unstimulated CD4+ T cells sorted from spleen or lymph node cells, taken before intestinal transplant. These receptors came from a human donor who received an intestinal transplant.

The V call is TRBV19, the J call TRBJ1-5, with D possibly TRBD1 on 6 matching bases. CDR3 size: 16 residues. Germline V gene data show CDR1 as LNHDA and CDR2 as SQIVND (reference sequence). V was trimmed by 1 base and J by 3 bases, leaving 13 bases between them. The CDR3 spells CASSIAKGGFNQPQHF. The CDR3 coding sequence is TGTGCCAGTAGTATAGCAAAGGGGGGCTTCAATCAGCCCCAGCATTTT.

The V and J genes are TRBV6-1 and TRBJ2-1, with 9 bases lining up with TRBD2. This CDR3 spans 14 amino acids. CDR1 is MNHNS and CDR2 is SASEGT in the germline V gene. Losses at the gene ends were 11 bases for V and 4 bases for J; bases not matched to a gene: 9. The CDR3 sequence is CAARSREGYNEQFF. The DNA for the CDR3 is TGTGCCGCCCGGTCGCGGGAGGGATACAATGAGCAGTTCTTC.

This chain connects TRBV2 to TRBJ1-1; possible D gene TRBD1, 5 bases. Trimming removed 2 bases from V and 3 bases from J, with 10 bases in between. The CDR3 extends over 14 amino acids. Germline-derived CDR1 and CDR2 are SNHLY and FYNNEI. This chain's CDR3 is CASSERGFYTEAFF. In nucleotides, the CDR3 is TGTGCCAGCAGTGAAAGGGGCTTTTACACTGAAGCTTTCTTT.

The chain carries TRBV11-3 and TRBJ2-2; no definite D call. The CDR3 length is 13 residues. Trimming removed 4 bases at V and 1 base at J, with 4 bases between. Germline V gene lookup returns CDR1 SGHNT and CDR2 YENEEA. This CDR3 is CASSSRNTGELFF. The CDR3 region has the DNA TGTGCCAGCAGCTCCAGGAACACCGGGGAGCTGTTTTTT. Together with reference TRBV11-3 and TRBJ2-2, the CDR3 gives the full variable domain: EAGVVQSPRYKIIEKKQPVAFWCNPISGHNTLYWYLQNLGQGPELLIRYENEEAVDDSQLPKDRFSAERLKGVDSTLKIQPAELGDSAVYLCASSSRNTGELFFGEGSRLTVL.

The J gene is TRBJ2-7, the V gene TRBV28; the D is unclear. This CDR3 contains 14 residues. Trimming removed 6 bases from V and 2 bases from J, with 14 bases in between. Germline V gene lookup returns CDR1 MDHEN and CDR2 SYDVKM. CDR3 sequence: CASSVPSRTYEQYF. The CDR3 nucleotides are TGTGCCAGCAGCGTTCCGTCGAGGACCTACGAGCAGTACTTC.

The CDR3 loop reads CASARQVDEKLFF. The DNA of the CDR3 is TGTGCCAGCGCGCGACAGGTGGATGAAAAACTGTTTTTT. The J gene is TRBJ1-4, the V gene TRBV19, with D possibly being TRBD1 (6 bases). Germline CDR1 reads LNHDA; CDR2 reads SQIVND (reference sequence). The CDR3 sequence is 13 residues long. The germline V and J ends were trimmed by 9 bases and 6 bases, with 14 bases remaining between them.

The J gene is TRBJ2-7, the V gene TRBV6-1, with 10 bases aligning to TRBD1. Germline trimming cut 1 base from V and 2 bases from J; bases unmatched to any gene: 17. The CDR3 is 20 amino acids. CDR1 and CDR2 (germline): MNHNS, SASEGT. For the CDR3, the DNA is TGTGCCAGCAGTGAAGAGGACAGGGGGATTGTTGGGACTCGAGCCTACGAGCAGTACTTC. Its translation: CASSEEDRGIVGTRAYEQYF.

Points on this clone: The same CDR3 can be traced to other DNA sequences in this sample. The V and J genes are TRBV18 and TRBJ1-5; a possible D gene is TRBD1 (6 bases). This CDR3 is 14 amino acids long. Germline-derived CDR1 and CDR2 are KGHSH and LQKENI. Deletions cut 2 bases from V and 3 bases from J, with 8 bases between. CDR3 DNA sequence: TGTGCCAGCTCACCATCAGGGGACAATCAGCCCCAGCATTTT. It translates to CASSPSGDNQPQHF.

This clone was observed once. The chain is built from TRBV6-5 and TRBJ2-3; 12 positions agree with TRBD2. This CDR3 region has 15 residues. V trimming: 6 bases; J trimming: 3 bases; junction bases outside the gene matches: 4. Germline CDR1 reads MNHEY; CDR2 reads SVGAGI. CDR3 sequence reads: CASSDGTSGTDTQYF. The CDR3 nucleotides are TGTGCCAGCAGCGACGGGACTAGCGGGACAGATACGCAGTATTTT.

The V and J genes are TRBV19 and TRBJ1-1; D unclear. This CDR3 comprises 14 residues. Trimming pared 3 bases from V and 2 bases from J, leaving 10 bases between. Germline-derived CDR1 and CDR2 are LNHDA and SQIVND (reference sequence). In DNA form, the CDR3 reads TGTGCCAGTAGTATCAGGAGTCCCAACACTGAAGCTTTCTTT. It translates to CASSIRSPNTEAFF.

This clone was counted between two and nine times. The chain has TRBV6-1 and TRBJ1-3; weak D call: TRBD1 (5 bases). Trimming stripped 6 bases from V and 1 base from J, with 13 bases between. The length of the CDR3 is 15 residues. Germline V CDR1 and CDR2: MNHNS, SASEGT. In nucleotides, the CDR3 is TGTGCCAGCAGACCCGTGGGGGGATCTGGAAACACCATATATTTT. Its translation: CASRPVGGSGNTIYF.

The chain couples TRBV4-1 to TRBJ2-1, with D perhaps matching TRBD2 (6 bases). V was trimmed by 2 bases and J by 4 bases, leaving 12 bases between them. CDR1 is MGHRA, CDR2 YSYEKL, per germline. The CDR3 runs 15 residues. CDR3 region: CASSQLGLAYNEQFF. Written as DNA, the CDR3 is TGCGCCAGCAGCCAATTGGGCCTAGCGTACAATGAGCAGTTCTTC.

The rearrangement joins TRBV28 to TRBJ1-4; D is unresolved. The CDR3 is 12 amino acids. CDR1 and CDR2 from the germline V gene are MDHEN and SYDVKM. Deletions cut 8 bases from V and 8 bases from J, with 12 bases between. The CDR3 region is CASWAVGEKLFF. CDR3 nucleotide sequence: TGTGCCAGCTGGGCTGTGGGGGAAAAACTGTTTTTT.

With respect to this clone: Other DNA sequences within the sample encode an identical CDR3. The CDR3 loop is CASSELAGDSVEQYF. The CDR3 bases are TGTGCCAGCAGTGAGCTTGCGGGAGACTCTGTCGAGCAGTACTTC. The chain carries TRBV2 and TRBJ2-7; 7 bases match TRBD2. Looked up from germline, CDR1 is SNHLY and CDR2 is FYNNEI. CDR3 length: 15 amino acids. With 3 bases clipped from V and 6 bases from J, the junction kept 11 bases outside the gene matches. The full variable domain, with the rest looked up from reference TRBV2 and TRBJ2-7, is EPEVTQTPSHQVTQMGQEVILRCVPISNHLYFYWYRQILGQKVEFLVSFYNNEISEKSEIFDDQFSVERPDGSNFTLKIRSTKLEDSAMYFCASSELAGDSVEQYFGPGTRLTVT.

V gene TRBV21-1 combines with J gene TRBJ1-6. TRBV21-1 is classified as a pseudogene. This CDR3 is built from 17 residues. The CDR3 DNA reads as TGTGCCAGCAGCAAAAGTGGGTTCGGGGGCGCACATTCACCCCTCCACTTT. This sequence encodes CASSKSGFGGAHSPLHF.

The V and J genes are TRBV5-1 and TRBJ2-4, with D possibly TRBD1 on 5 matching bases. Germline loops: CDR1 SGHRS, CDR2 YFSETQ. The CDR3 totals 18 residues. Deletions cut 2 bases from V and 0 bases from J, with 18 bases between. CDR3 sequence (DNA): TGCGCCAGCAGCTTAGACAGTTCCCCTTCCTTAGCCAAAAACATTCAGTACTTC. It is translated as CASSLDSSPSLAKNIQYF.

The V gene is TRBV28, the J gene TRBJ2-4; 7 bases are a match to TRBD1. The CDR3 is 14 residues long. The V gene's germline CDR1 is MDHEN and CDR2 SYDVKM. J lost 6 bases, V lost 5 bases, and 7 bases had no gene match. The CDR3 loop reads CASSEGTAPNIQYF. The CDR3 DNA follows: TGTGCCAGCAGTGAAGGGACAGCACCAAACATTCAGTACTTC.

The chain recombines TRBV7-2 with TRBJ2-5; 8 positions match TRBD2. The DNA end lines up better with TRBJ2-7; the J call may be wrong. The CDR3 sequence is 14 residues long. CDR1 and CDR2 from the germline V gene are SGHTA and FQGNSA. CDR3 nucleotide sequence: TGTGCCAGCAGCTTAAGCCCGGGAGGGTACGAGCAGTACTTC. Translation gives CASSLSPGGYEQYF.

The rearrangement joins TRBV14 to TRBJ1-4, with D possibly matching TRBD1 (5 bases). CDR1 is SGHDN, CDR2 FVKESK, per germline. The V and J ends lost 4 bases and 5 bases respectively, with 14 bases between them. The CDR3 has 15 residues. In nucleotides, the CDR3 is TGTGCCAGCAGCCGAAGGGGTCTTGGGAATGAAAAACTGTTTTTT. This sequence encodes CASSRRGLGNEKLFF.

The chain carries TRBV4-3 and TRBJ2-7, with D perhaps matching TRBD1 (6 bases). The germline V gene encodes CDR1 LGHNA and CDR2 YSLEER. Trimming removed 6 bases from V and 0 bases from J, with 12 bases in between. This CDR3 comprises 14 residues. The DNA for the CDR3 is TGCGCCAGCAGTTCAGGGGTTAGCTCCTACGAGCAGTACTTC. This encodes CASSSGVSSYEQYF.

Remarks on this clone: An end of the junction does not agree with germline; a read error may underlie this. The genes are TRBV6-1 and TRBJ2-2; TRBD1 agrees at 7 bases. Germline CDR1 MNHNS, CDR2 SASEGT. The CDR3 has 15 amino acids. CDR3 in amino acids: CASTPGGTNTGELLF. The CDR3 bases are TGTGCCAGCACTCCAGGGGGTACGAACACCGGGGAGCTGCTTTTT.

CDR3 sequence: CASSGIQNTEAFF. Written as DNA, the CDR3 is TGTGCCAGCAGTGGTATTCAGAACACTGAAGCTTTCTTT. The V and J genes are TRBV25-1 and TRBJ1-1; D remains unclear. Trimming shortened V by 4 bases and J by 1 base, and 7 bases separated the two germline ends. The CDR3 runs to 13 residues. CDR1 and CDR2 from the germline V gene are MGHDK and SYGVNS.

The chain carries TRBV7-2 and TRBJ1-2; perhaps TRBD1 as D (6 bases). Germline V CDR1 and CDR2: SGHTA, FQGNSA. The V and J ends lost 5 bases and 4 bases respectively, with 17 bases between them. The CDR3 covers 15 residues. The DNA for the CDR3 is TGTGCCAGCAGCCGTACCCGGGACACCTTCTATGGCTACACCTTC. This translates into CASSRTRDTFYGYTF.

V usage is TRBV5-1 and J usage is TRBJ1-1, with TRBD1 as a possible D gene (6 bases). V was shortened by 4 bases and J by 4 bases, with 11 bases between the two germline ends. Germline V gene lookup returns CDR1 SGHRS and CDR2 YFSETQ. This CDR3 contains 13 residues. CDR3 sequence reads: CASSPDSGTEAFF. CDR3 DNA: TGCGCCAGCAGCCCGGACAGTGGCACTGAAGCTTTCTTT. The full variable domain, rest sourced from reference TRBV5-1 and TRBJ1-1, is KAGVTQTPRYLIKTRGQQVTLSCSPISGHRSVSWYQQTPGQGLQFLFEYFSETQRNKGNFPGRFSGRQFSNSRSEMNVSTLELGDSALYLCASSPDSGTEAFFGQGTRLTVV.

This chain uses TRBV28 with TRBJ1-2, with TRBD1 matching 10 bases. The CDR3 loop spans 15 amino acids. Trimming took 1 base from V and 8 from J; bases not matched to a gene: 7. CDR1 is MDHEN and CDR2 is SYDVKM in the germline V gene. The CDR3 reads CASSLSGQGFRGYTF. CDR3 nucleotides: TGTGCCAGCAGTTTATCGGGACAGGGGTTTCGGGGCTACACCTTC.

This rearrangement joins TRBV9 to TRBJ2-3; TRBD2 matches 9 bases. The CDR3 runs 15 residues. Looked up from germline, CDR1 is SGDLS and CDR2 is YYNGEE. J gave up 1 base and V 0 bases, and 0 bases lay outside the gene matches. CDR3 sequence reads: CASSVGTSGTDTQYF. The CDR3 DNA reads TGTGCCAGCAGCGTAGGGACTAGCGGCACAGATACGCAGTATTTT.

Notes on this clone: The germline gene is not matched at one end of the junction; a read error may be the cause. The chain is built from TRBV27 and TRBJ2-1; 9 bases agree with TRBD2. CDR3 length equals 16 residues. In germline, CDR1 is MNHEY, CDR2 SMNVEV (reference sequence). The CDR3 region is CASSLRGLAWGNQQFF. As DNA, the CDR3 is TGTGCCAGCAGCCTCCGGGGACTAGCATGGGGCAATCAGCAGTTCTTC.

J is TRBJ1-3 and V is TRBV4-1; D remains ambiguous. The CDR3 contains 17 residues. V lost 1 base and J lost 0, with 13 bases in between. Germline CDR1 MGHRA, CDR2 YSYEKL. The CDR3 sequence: CASSQGRGRNSGNTIYF. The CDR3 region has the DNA TGCGCCAGCAGCCAAGGACGAGGGAGAAACTCTGGAAACACCATATATTTT.

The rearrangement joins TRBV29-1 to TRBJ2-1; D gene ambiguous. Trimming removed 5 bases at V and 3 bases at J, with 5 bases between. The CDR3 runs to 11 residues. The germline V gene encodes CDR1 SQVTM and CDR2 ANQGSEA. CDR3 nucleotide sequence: TGCAGCGTTACCAGCTACAATGAGCAGTTCTTC. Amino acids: CSVTSYNEQFF.